This T cell receptor (beta chain) was sequenced during a study of cytomegalovirus exposure and HLA in healthy donors. Study outcomes and limitations: A reported reduction in N-insertions relative to the approximately 670-donor mean was seen in an Asian-associated ancestry cluster in a later analysis. Information on immune exposure was restricted to one variable (CMV serostatus). Further analysis was carried out later, and it showed several of the most significant clusters appearing linked to common viral pathogens.

The primer mix had 60 Vbeta and 13 Jbeta primers. The assay was immunoSEQ multiplex PCR, and TCRdb's table has in-frame clones only and misses some. The sample includes around 100,000 clones, about three quarters of them seen just once. Remarks on this clone: What it binds is unknown.

The V and J ends lost 3 bases and 4 bases, in that order; junction bases with no gene match: 9. The CDR3 spans 15 residues. The germline V gene has CDR1 GTSNPN and CDR2 SVGIG (reference sequence). The chain has TRBV30 and TRBJ1-1; 9 positions agree with TRBD1. The sample consisted of PBMCs. This receptor was taken from a female donor in good health and CMV-seropositive. CDR3: CAWSPGQGGITEAFF. In DNA form, the CDR3 reads TGTGCCTGGAGCCCGGGACAGGGAGGGATCACTGAAGCTTTCTTT.